This entry is about one T cell receptor beta chain. These data originate in a study of blood T cell repertoires in COVID-19. Across the study: Some COVID-19 samples were acute and others convalescent; all came from the United States, Italy and Spain. Sources were T cells, B-cell-depleted T cells, or PBMCs; the material itself was cDNA or gDNA.

Germline V gives CDR1 MDHEN, CDR2 SYDVKM. This CDR3 is built from 11 residues. Per the original data handling: For nucleated cells, counts were estimated from reference gene primer amplification. Here immunoSEQ multiplex PCR was the method, and the copy in TCRdb shows in-frame clones only, minus some. V and J calls and clone size are as listed in that table; D and trimming were resolved from the DNA. The data show 200,000 to 250,000 clones, around 88% seen once. What the recovered Cohort 3 donors had was two negative PCRs, clearance, or symptom resolution. The J gene is TRBJ1-2, the V gene TRBV28; D gene uncertain. This receptor was identified in a woman in her twenties or thirties who had recovered from COVID-19. Sequencing was carried out using PBMCs or T cells enriched from blood (not recorded which). DNA of the CDR3: TGTGTGTGCGGATCTAACTATGGCTACACCTTC. This sequence encodes CVCGSNYGYTF.